This entry features one TCR beta chain sequence. Its antigen is unidentified. The length of the CDR3 is 18 residues. Germline CDR1 is MGHRA and CDR2 is YSYEKL. J lost 3 bases, V lost 0 bases, and 8 bases had no gene match. The data belong to a study of shared clonotypes between healthy human individuals. Study-wide findings and caveats: Measured sharing among donors was expected to vary with sequencing depth. Only blood was sampled, and tissue TCR repertoires likely differ from blood ones.

Naive CD8 isolation took CD45RO-negative cells positively selected for CCR7 and excluded terminally differentiated effector memory CD45RA+ cells. Adult donors, all healthy and HIV-negative, had no recent acute infections or vaccinations. The run depth of the assay was deep. Assay used: immunoSEQ multiplex PCR; TCRdb lists only in-frame clones, some missing. The sample contains about 600,000 clones, 95% to 98% of which appear only once. Sequences were obtained from naive CD8+ T cells sorted from blood. The chain employs TRBV4-1 and TRBJ2-3; 11 bases align to TRBD2. This receptor was identified in a man aged 30-40 years in good health. CDR3 bases: TGCGCCAGCAGCCAAGATCTGGGAACTAGCGGGAGTACAGATACGCAGTATTTT. Protein: CASSQDLGTSGSTDTQYF.